This T cell receptor (beta chain) came from a study of blood T cell repertoires in COVID-19. Only in-frame clones appear in the TCRdb table, and some are missing; sequencing was by immunoSEQ multiplex PCR. The data show over 150,000 clones, roughly 82% seen once. Looked up from germline, CDR1 is SQVTM and CDR2 is ANQGSEA. Trimming cost V 4 bases and J 6 bases; bases outside gene matches: 11. This CDR3 is built from 14 residues. The sequencing sample was made of peripheral blood. The V and J genes are TRBV29-1 and TRBJ2-7; 8 positions match TRBD1. The clonotype comes from a human donor in a cohort sampled during active COVID-19. CDR3 protein: CSVAILRDRPEQYF. CDR3 sequence (DNA): TGCAGCGTTGCAATACTCCGGGACAGGCCCGAGCAGTACTTC.